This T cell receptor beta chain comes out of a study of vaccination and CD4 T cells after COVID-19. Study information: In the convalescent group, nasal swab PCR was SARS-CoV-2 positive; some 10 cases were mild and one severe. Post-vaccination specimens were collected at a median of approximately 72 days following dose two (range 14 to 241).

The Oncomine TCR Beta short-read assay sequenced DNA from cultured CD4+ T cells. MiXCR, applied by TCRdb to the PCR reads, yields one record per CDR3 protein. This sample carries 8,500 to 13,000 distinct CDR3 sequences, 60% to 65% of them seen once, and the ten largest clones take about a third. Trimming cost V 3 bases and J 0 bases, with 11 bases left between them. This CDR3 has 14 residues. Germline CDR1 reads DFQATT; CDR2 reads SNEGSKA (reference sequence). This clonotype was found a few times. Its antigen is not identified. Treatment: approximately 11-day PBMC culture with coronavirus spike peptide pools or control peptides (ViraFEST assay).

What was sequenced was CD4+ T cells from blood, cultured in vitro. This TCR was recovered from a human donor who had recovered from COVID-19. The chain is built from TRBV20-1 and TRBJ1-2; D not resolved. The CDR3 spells CSARTSKANYGYTF. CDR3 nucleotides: TGCAGTGCTAGGACTAGCAAGGCTAACTATGGCTACACCTTC.